This T cell receptor beta chain was observed in a study of T cell responses to AZD1222 COVID-19 vaccine. Comment on this clone: Its target is unknown.

Regarding the study as a whole: In a largely white British group with more females than males, clonal diversity was possibly underestimated.

This table comes from immunoSEQ multiplex PCR, and its TCRdb copy is limited to in-frame clones, with some not included. The sample lists approximately 81,000 clones, 83% occurring once. Trimming left V 1 base short and J 6 bases short, with 7 bases between. Germline CDR1 SGHTA, CDR2 FQGNSA. This CDR3 comprises 13 residues. This material consisted of peripheral blood, taken 28 days after the second AZD1222 dose. This clonotype was sampled from an adult who received the AZD1222 COVID-19 vaccine. The gene calls are TRBV7-2 and TRBJ2-1; possible D gene TRBD2, 5 bases. CDR3: CASSLGSGNEQFF. The DNA for the CDR3 is TGTGCCAGCAGCTTAGGAAGCGGCAATGAGCAGTTCTTC.